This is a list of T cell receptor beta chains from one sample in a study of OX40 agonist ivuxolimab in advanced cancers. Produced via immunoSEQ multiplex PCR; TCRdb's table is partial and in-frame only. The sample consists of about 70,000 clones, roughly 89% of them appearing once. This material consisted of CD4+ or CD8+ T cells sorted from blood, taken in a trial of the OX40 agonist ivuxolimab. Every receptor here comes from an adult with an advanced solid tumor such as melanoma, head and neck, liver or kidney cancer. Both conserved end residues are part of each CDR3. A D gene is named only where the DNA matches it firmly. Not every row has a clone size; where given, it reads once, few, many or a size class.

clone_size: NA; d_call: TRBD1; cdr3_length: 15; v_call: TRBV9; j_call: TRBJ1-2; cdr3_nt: TGTGCCAGCAGCGTAGAGGGACAGCCACTCTATGGCTACACCTTC; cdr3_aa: CASSVEGQPLYGYTF
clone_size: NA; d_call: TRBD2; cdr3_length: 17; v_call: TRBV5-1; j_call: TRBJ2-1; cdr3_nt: TGCGCCAGCAGCGAGGCACTAGCGGGGGGGCTTGGCAATGAGCAGTTCTTC; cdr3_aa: CASSEALAGGLGNEQFF
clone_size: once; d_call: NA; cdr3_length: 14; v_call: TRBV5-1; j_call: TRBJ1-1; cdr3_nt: TGCGCCAGCGGGCCGGGGAAAGTGGGCACTGAAGCTTTCTTT; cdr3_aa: CASGPGKVGTEAFF
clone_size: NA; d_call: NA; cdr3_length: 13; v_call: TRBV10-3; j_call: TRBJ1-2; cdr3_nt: TGTGCCATCAGTGAAGTGGTAAACTATGGCTACACCTTC; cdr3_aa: CAISEVVNYGYTF
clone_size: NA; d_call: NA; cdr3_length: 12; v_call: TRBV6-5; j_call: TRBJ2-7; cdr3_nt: TGTGCCAGCAGCTCGCGAACCTACGAGCAGTACTTC; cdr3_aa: CASSSRTYEQYF
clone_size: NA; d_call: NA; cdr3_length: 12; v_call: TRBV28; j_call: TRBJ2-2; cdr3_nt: TGTGCCAGCCCCGCCGGGACCGGGGAGCTGTTTTTT; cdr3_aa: CASPAGTGELFF
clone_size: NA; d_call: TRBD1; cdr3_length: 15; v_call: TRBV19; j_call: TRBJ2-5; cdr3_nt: TGTGCCAGTAGTGGACCGGGACAGGGGCAAGAGACCCAGTACTTC; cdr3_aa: CASSGPGQGQETQYF
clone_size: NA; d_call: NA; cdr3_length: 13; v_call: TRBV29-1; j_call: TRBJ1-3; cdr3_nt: TGCAGCGCTGGACGGGGCTCTGGAAACACCATATATTTT; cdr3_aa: CSAGRGSGNTIYF
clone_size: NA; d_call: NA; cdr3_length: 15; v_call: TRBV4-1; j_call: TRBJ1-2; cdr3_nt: TGCGCCAGCAGCCAAGCTTATTTACTCAACTATGGCTACACCTTC; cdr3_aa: CASSQAYLLNYGYTF
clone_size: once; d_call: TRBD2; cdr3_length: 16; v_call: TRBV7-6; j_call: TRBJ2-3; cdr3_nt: TGTGCCAGCAGCTTATCCGGGAGGGCCTCCACAGATACGCAGTATTTT; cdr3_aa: CASSLSGRASTDTQYF
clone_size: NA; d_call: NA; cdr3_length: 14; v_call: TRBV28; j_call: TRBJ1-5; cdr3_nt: TGTGCCAGTCAGGGGCTTCCTGGGGAACAGCCCCAGCATTTT; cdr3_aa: CASQGLPGEQPQHF
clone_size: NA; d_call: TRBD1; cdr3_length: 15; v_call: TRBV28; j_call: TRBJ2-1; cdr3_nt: TGTGCCAGCAGTCGGGGGACAGGGGGCATTAATGAGCAGTTCTTC; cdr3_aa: CASSRGTGGINEQFF
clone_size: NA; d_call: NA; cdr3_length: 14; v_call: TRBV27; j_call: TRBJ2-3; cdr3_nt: TGTGCCAGCACTTACAGGGTTGAGACAGATACGCAGTATTTT; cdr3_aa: CASTYRVETDTQYF
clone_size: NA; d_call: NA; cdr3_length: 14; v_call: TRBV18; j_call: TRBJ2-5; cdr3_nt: TGTGCCAGCTCACCTTCTGGTACATACTTAGAGCAGTACTTC; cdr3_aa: CASSPSGTYLEQYF
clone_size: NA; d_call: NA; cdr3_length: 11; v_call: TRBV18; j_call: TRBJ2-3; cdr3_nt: TGTGCCAGCTCACCGTCCGATACGCAGTATTTT; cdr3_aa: CASSPSDTQYF
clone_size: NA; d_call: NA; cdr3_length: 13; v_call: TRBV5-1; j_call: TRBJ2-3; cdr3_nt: TGCGCCAGCAGCGGGACTCCGCCAGATACGCAGTATTTT; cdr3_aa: CASSGTPPDTQYF
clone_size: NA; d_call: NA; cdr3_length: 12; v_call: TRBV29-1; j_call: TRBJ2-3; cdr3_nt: TGCAGCGTTTCCCCGTCGGGGGATACGCAGTATTTT; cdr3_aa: CSVSPSGDTQYF
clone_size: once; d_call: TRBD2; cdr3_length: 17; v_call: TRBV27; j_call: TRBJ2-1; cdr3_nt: TGTGCCAGCAAGTTGAACCGAGCGGGAGGGCCGGTAAATGAGCAGTTCTTC; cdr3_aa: CASKLNRAGGPVNEQFF
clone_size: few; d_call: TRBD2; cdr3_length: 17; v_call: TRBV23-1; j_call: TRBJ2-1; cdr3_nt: TGCGCCAGCAGTCAATTAAAACTAGCGGGGGATAAGTATGAGCAGTTCTTC; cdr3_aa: CASSQLKLAGDKYEQFF
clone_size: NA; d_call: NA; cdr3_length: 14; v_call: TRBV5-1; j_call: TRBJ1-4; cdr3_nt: TGCGCCAGCAGCCCCCGACAGAACTTCGGAAAACTGTTTTTT; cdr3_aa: CASSPRQNFGKLFF
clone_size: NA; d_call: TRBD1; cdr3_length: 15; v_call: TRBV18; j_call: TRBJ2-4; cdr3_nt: TGTGCCAGCTCACTGGACAGGGGGTTTGGGAACATTCAGTACTTC; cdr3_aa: CASSLDRGFGNIQYF
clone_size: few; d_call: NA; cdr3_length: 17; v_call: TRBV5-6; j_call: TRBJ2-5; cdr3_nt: TGTGCCAGCAGCTTGGATAGCCCCGGGACGGCCGGCGAGACCCAGTACTTC; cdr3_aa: CASSLDSPGTAGETQYF
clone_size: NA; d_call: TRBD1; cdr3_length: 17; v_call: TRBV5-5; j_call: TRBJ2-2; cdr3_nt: TGTGCCAGCAGCTTTGGACAGGACCTCTTCAACACCGGGGAGCTGTTTTTT; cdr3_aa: CASSFGQDLFNTGELFF
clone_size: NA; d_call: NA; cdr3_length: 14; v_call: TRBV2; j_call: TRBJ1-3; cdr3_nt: TGTGCCAGCAGTGAAGCAACACTCGGAAACACCATATATTTT; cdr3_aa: CASSEATLGNTIYF
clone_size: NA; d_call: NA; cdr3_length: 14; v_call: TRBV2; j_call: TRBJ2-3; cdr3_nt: TGTGCCAGCAGAAATGGAGTCAACACAGATACGCAGTATTTT; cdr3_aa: CASRNGVNTDTQYF
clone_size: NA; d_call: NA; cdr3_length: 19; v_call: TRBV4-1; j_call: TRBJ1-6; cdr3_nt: TGCGCCAGCAGAAGACAGGCCCTAAGAAGCGGCTCCTATAATTCACCCCTCCACTTT; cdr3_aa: CASRRQALRSGSYNSPLHF
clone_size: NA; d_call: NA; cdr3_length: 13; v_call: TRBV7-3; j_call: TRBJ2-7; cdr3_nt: TGTGCCAGCAGCTTAGAACTATCCTACGAGCAGTACTTC; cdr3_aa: CASSLELSYEQYF
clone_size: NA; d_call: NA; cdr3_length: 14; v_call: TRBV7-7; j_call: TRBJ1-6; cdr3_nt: TGTGCTAGCAGTAAGACAGCTTTTAATTCACCCCTCCACTTT; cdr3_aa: CASSKTAFNSPLHF
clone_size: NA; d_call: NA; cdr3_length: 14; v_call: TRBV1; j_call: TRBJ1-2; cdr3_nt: TGCACCAGCAGCCAAGGGGGGGGGAACTATGGCTACACCTTC; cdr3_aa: CTSSQGGGNYGYTF
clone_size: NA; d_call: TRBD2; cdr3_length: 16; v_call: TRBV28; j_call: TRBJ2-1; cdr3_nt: TGTGCCAGCAGCCCCATTAGGACTAGCGGGTACAATGAGCAGTTCTTC; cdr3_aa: CASSPIRTSGYNEQFF
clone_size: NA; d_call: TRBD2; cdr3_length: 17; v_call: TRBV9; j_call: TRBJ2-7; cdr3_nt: TGTGCCAGCAGCGTAGACGGTAGCGGGAGTGTCTCCTACGAGCAGTACTTC; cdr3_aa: CASSVDGSGSVSYEQYF
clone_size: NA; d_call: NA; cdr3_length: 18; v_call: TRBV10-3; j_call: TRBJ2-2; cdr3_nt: TGTGCCATCAGTGAGCCGGGCTCTGCGGACTCAAACACCGGGGAGCTGTTTTTT; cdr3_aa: CAISEPGSADSNTGELFF
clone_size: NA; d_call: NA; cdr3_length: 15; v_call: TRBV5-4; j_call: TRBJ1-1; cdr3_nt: TGTGCCAGCAGCTTGGAACGGGGGATGAACACTGAAGCTTTCTTT; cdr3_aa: CASSLERGMNTEAFF
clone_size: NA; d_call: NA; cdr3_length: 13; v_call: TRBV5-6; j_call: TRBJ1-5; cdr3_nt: TGTGCCAGCAGCTCCGGGGGGTATCAGCCCCAGCATTTT; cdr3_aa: CASSSGGYQPQHF
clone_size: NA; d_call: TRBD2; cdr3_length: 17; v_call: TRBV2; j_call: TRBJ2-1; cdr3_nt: TGTGCCAGCAGAGACGAAAGGACTAGCGGGGGGAACCATGAGCAGTTCTTC; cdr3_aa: CASRDERTSGGNHEQFF
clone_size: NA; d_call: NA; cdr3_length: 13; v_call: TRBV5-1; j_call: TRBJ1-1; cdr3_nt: TGCGCCAGCAGCTTACCATTGAACACTGAAGCTTTCTTT; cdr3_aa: CASSLPLNTEAFF
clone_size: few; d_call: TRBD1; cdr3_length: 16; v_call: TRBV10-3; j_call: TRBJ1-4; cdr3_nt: TGTGCCATCAGTTCCGGGGACAGGGGAGCTAATGAAAAACTGTTTTTT; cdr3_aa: CAISSGDRGANEKLFF
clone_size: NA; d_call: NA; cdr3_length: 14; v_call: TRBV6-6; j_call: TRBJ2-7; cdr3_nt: TGTGCCAGCAGTTACGTACAGGTCTCCTACGAGCAGTACTTC; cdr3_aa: CASSYVQVSYEQYF
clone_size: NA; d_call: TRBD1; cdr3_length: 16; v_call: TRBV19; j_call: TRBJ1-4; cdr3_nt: TGTGCCAGTAGTATTCGATGGGGGACAGGGAATGAAAAACTGTTTTTT; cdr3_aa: CASSIRWGTGNEKLFF
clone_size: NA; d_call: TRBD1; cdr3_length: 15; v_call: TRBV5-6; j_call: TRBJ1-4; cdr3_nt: TGTGCCAGCAGCTTGGCGGGGGGGACAGTTGAAAAACTGTTTTTT; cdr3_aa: CASSLAGGTVEKLFF
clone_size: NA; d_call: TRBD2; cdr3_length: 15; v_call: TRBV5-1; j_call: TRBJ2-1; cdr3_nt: TGCGCCAGCAGCCCGGGTGGTAGCGGGACAAATGAGCAGTTCTTC; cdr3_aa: CASSPGGSGTNEQFF
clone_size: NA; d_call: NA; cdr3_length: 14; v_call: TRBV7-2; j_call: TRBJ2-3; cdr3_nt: TGTGCCAGCAGCTTAGGGGTGAGCGAAGATACGCAGTATTTT; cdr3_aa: CASSLGVSEDTQYF
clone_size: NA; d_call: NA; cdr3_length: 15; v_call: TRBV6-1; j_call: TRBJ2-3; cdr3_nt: TGTGCCAGCAGTGTACGGACGGGGAGCACAGATACGCAGTATTTT; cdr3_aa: CASSVRTGSTDTQYF
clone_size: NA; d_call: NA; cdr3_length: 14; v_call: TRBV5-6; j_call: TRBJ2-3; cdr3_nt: TGTGCCAGCAGCTTAGGGCTCACCACAGATACGCAGTATTTT; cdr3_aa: CASSLGLTTDTQYF
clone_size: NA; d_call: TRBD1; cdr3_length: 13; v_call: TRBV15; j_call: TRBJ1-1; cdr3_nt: TGTGCCACCAGCGTGGGGCAGGGGGCTGAAGCTTTCTTT; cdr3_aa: CATSVGQGAEAFF
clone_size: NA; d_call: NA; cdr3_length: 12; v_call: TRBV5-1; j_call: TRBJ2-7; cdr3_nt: TGCGCCAGCAGCTCCTCCATGGGCGAGCAGTACTTC; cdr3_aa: CASSSSMGEQYF
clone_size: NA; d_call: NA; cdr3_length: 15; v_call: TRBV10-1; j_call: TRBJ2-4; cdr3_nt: TGCGCCAGCAGTGGGGGAATCATCGGAAAAAACATTCAGTACTTC; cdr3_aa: CASSGGIIGKNIQYF
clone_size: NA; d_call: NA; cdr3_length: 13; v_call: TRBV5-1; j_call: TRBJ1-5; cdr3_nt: TGCGCCAGCAGCTTGGGTAGCAATCAGCCCCAGCATTTT; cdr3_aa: CASSLGSNQPQHF
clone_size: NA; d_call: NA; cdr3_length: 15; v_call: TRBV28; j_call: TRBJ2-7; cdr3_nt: TGTGCCAGCAGTTCCCCCGGTGGGCCAAACGGGGAGCAGTACTTC; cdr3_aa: CASSSPGGPNGEQYF
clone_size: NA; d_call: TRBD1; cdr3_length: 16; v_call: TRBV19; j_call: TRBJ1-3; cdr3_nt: TGTGCCAGTAGTGGTTACAGGGGGCGGTCTGGAAACACCATATATTTT; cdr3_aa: CASSGYRGRSGNTIYF
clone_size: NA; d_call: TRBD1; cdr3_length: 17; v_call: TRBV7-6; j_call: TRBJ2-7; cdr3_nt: TGTGCCAGCAGCCCCGGTTTTTCGGGACAGGGTTACTACGAGCAGTACTTC; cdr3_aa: CASSPGFSGQGYYEQYF
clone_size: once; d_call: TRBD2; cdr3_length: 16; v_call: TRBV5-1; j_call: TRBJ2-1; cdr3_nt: TGCGCCAGCAGCTGGGGTTTGGCGGGGGCCTACAATGAGCAGTTCTTC; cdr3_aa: CASSWGLAGAYNEQFF
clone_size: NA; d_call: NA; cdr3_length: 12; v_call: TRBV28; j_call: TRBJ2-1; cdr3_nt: TGTGCCAGCAGTCCTCCCCCCGGTGAGCAGTTCTTC; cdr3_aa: CASSPPPGEQFF
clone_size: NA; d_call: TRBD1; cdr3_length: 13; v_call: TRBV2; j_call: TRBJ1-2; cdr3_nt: TGTGCCAGCAGTGGGACAGGGGGCGCTGGCTACACCTTC; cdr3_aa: CASSGTGGAGYTF
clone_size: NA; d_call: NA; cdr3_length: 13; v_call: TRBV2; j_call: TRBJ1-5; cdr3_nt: TGTGCCATTTCTCGGGACCGATATCAGCCCCAGCATTTT; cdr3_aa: CAISRDRYQPQHF
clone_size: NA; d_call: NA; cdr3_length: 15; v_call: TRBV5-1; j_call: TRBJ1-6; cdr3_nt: TGCGCCAGCAGCATTGGAGTAGGGCCGGGTTCACCCCTCCACTTT; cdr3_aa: CASSIGVGPGSPLHF
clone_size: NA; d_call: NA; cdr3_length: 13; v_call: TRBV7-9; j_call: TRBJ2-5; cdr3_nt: TGTGCCAGCAACTCTCGGCTAGCGGAGACCCAGTACTTC; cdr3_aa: CASNSRLAETQYF
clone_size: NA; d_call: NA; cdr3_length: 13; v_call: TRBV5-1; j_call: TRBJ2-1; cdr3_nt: TGCGCCAGCAGCTTGAGGCAGGGCAGTGAGCAGTTCTTC; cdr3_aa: CASSLRQGSEQFF
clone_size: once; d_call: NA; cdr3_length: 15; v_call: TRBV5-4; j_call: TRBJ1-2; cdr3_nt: TGTGCCAGCAGCTGGAGCGGGACGGGGAACTATGGCTACACCTTC; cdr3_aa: CASSWSGTGNYGYTF
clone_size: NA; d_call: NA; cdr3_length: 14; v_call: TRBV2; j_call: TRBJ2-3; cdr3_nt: TGTGCCAGCAGTGACCAAGGGGGGCCAGATACGCAGTATTTT; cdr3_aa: CASSDQGGPDTQYF